This TCR beta chain was recorded in a study of cytomegalovirus exposure and HLA in healthy donors. Study-level background: Later analysis reported that the 120 validation repertoires shared the platform of the approximately 620 first-cohort repertoires. Findings and caveats of the study: Cytomegalovirus association was listed for 164 TCR beta chains.

Germline lookup yields CDR1 WSHSY and CDR2 SAAADI. The CDR3 sequence is 15 residues long. J lost 1 base, V lost 6 bases, and 2 bases had no gene match. On this clone: What it binds is not known.

The table came from immunoSEQ multiplex PCR; TCRdb's copy has only in-frame clones and leaves some out. The sample consists of some 270,000 clones, 80% to 90% of them appearing once. This clonotype was sampled from a woman under 30 in good health and CMV-seronegative. The chain uses TRBV10-2 and TRBJ2-7; 14 positions match TRBD2. The sequenced material came from PBMCs. The CDR3 sequence is CASRGTSGSSYEQYF. The CDR3, as DNA: TGCGCCAGCAGGGGGACTAGCGGGAGTTCCTACGAGCAGTACTTC.